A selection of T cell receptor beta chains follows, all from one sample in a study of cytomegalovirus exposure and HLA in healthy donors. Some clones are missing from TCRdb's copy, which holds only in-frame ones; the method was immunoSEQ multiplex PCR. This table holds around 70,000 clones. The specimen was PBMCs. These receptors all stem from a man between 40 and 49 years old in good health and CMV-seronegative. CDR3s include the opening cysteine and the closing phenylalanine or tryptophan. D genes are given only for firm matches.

CDR3 protein: CASSQDWDYGYTF
CDR3 DNA: TGCGCCAGCAGCCAAGATTGGGACTACGGCTACACCTTC
V gene: TRBV4-3
D gene: -
J gene: TRBJ1-2
CDR3 length: 13

CDR3 protein: CASSPLGTQNYEQYF
CDR3 DNA: TGTGCCAGCAGCCCCCTAGGGACACAGAACTACGAGCAGTACTTC
V gene: TRBV7-2
D gene: -
J gene: TRBJ2-7
CDR3 length: 15

CDR3 protein: CASSLVGQKMNTEAFF
CDR3 DNA: TGCGCCAGCAGCTTGGTTGGACAGAAAATGAACACTGAAGCTTTCTTT
V gene: TRBV5-1
D gene: -
J gene: TRBJ1-1
CDR3 length: 16

CDR3 protein: CASSWGTGVYEQYF
CDR3 DNA: TGCGCCAGCAGCTGGGGGACAGGGGTCTACGAGCAGTACTTC
V gene: TRBV5-1
D gene: TRBD1
J gene: TRBJ2-7
CDR3 length: 14

CDR3 protein: CASSHQKGIAYEQYF
CDR3 DNA: TGCGCCAGCAGTCACCAGAAGGGGATAGCCTACGAGCAGTACTTC
V gene: TRBV10-1
D gene: -
J gene: TRBJ2-7
CDR3 length: 15

CDR3 protein: CATQITGDGTQYF
CDR3 DNA: TGTGCCACCCAGATTACAGGGGACGGGACCCAGTACTTC
V gene: TRBV10-3
D gene: TRBD1
J gene: TRBJ2-5
CDR3 length: 13

CDR3 protein: CASSLTGGRLNTEAFF
CDR3 DNA: TGTGCCAGCAGCCTCACAGGGGGCAGGTTGAACACTGAAGCTTTCTTT
V gene: TRBV7-2
D gene: TRBD1
J gene: TRBJ1-1
CDR3 length: 16

CDR3 protein: CASSPDRGFYNEQFF
CDR3 DNA: TGTGCCAGTAGTCCCGACAGGGGTTTCTACAATGAGCAGTTCTTC
V gene: TRBV19
D gene: TRBD1
J gene: TRBJ2-1
CDR3 length: 15

CDR3 protein: CASSGGHGEAFF
CDR3 DNA: TGTGCCAGCAGTGGCGGGCATGGTGAAGCTTTCTTT
V gene: TRBV28
D gene: -
J gene: TRBJ1-1
CDR3 length: 12

CDR3 protein: CASSLSGVTYEQYF
CDR3 DNA: TGTGCCAGCAGCTTATCAGGGGTTACCTACGAGCAGTACTTC
V gene: TRBV7-6
D gene: -
J gene: TRBJ2-7
CDR3 length: 14

CDR3 protein: CASSPGLNNEQFF
CDR3 DNA: TGTGCTAGCAGCCCGGGACTTAACAATGAGCAGTTCTTC
V gene: TRBV7-7
D gene: -
J gene: TRBJ2-1
CDR3 length: 13

CDR3 protein: CAISEQGANYGYTF
CDR3 DNA: TGTGCCATCAGTGAACAGGGGGCTAACTATGGCTACACCTTC
V gene: TRBV10-3
D gene: TRBD1
J gene: TRBJ1-2
CDR3 length: 14

CDR3 protein: CASSSAWEVMRQYF
CDR3 DNA: TGTGCCAGCAGCTCGGCCTGGGAGGTTATGCGGCAGTACTTC
V gene: TRBV5-6
D gene: -
J gene: TRBJ2-7
CDR3 length: 14

CDR3 protein: CASSSGTSGGLTDTQYF
CDR3 DNA: TGTGCCAGCAGCTCCGGGACTAGCGGGGGGCTCACAGATACGCAGTATTTT
V gene: TRBV5-4
D gene: TRBD2
J gene: TRBJ2-3
CDR3 length: 17

CDR3 protein: CAWSVRSGGYTF
CDR3 DNA: TGTGCCTGGAGTGTACGGTCGGGGGGCTACACCTTC
V gene: TRBV30
D gene: -
J gene: TRBJ1-2
CDR3 length: 12

CDR3 protein: CASSVQGTNEKLFF
CDR3 DNA: TGTGCCAGCAGTGTACAGGGAACTAATGAAAAACTGTTTTTT
V gene: TRBV28
D gene: -
J gene: TRBJ1-4
CDR3 length: 14

CDR3 protein: CASSSGSTSEYF
CDR3 DNA: TGTGCCAGCAGCTCCGGGTCTACCTCGGAGTACTTC
V gene: TRBV5-4
D gene: -
J gene: TRBJ2-7
CDR3 length: 12

CDR3 protein: CSAPRQETYNEQFF
CDR3 DNA: TGCAGCGCCCCAAGGCAGGAAACTTACAATGAGCAGTTCTTC
V gene: TRBV29-1
D gene: -
J gene: TRBJ2-1
CDR3 length: 14

CDR3 protein: CASSPSYQGNSPLHF
CDR3 DNA: TGTGCCAGCAGCCCCTCATACCAGGGAAATTCACCCCTCCACTTT
V gene: TRBV5-4
D gene: -
J gene: TRBJ1-6
CDR3 length: 15

CDR3 protein: CASSLSGSKETQYF
CDR3 DNA: TGTGCCAGCAGCCTCAGCGGGAGTAAGGAGACCCAGTACTTC
V gene: TRBV7-8
D gene: TRBD2
J gene: TRBJ2-5
CDR3 length: 14

CDR3 protein: CASRSSGTADTQYF
CDR3 DNA: TGTGCCAGTAGATCCTCCGGGACAGCAGATACGCAGTATTTT
V gene: TRBV19
D gene: TRBD1
J gene: TRBJ2-3
CDR3 length: 14

CDR3 protein: CASSAQAGGYIDF
CDR3 DNA: TGTGCCAGCAGCGCACAAGCAGGAGGTTATATTGACTTC
V gene: TRBV7-8
D gene: -
J gene: TRBJ2-7
CDR3 length: 13

CDR3 protein: CASPSGVSGGEGEQYF
CDR3 DNA: TGTGCCAGCCCGTCCGGGGTCTCGGGCGGGGAGGGCGAGCAGTACTTC
V gene: TRBV18
D gene: TRBD2
J gene: TRBJ2-7
CDR3 length: 16

CDR3 protein: CASSWDRPSVGNTIYF
CDR3 DNA: TGTGCCAGCAGCTGGGACAGACCGTCTGTCGGAAACACCATATATTTT
V gene: TRBV7-8
D gene: TRBD1
J gene: TRBJ1-3
CDR3 length: 16

CDR3 protein: CASSQDFRVPGEQYF
CDR3 DNA: TGCGCCAGCAGCCAAGATTTCAGGGTTCCAGGCGAGCAGTACTTC
V gene: TRBV4-3
D gene: -
J gene: TRBJ2-7
CDR3 length: 15

CDR3 protein: CAWSAPAPSLGAEQFF
CDR3 DNA: TGTGCCTGGAGTGCCCCAGCGCCATCCTTGGGAGCTGAGCAGTTCTTC
V gene: TRBV30
D gene: -
J gene: TRBJ2-1
CDR3 length: 16

CDR3 protein: CASSLSRNQPQHF
CDR3 DNA: TGTGCCAGCAGCTTAAGCCGCAATCAGCCCCAGCATTTT
V gene: TRBV11-2
D gene: -
J gene: TRBJ1-5
CDR3 length: 13

CDR3 protein: CASSEAPRGQGNQPQHF
CDR3 DNA: TGTGCCAGCAGTGAAGCGCCCCGGGGACAGGGAAATCAGCCCCAGCATTTT
V gene: TRBV6-1
D gene: TRBD1
J gene: TRBJ1-5
CDR3 length: 17

CDR3 protein: CASSSPSKAWSNTEAFF
CDR3 DNA: TGTGCCAGCAGCTCGCCCTCTAAAGCGTGGTCCAACACTGAAGCTTTCTTT
V gene: TRBV5-4
D gene: -
J gene: TRBJ1-1
CDR3 length: 17

CDR3 protein: CAWRSAGSFGYTF
CDR3 DNA: TGTGCCTGGAGGTCTGCGGGGTCTTTTGGCTACACCTTC
V gene: TRBV30
D gene: -
J gene: TRBJ1-2
CDR3 length: 13

CDR3 protein: CASSPSRGITEAFF
CDR3 DNA: TGTGCCAGCAGCCCCTCCCGGGGTATCACTGAAGCTTTCTTT
V gene: TRBV9
D gene: -
J gene: TRBJ1-1
CDR3 length: 14

CDR3 protein: CASGVGENTGELFF
CDR3 DNA: TGTGCTAGTGGCGTGGGCGAGAACACCGGGGAGCTGTTTTTT
V gene: TRBV12-5
D gene: -
J gene: TRBJ2-2
CDR3 length: 14

CDR3 protein: CASRTGTTNEKLFF
CDR3 DNA: TGCGCCAGCCGAACAGGAACAACTAATGAAAAACTGTTTTTT
V gene: TRBV5-1
D gene: -
J gene: TRBJ1-4
CDR3 length: 14

CDR3 protein: CASSQVLARTDTQYF
CDR3 DNA: TGCGCCAGCAGCCAAGTCTTGGCGAGGACAGATACGCAGTATTTT
V gene: TRBV4-1
D gene: -
J gene: TRBJ2-3
CDR3 length: 15

CDR3 protein: CASSSIAGRTEAFF
CDR3 DNA: TGTGCCAGCAGCTCTATTGCAGGGCGAACTGAAGCTTTCTTT
V gene: TRBV6-5
D gene: -
J gene: TRBJ1-1
CDR3 length: 14

CDR3 protein: CASVPGAGAGPYEQYF
CDR3 DNA: TGTGCTAGTGTTCCGGGAGCGGGGGCCGGCCCCTACGAGCAGTACTTC
V gene: TRBV12-5
D gene: TRBD2
J gene: TRBJ2-7
CDR3 length: 16

CDR3 protein: CASRLYNEQFF
CDR3 DNA: TGTGCCAGCAGACTCTACAATGAGCAGTTCTTC
V gene: TRBV6-5
D gene: -
J gene: TRBJ2-1
CDR3 length: 11

CDR3 protein: CAIRYRVDTEAFF
CDR3 DNA: TGTGCCATCAGGTACAGGGTTGACACTGAAGCTTTCTTT
V gene: TRBV10-3
D gene: -
J gene: TRBJ1-1
CDR3 length: 13

CDR3 protein: CASSRTGGGFGRNQPQHF
CDR3 DNA: TGTGCCAGCAGCCGGACAGGGGGTGGCTTCGGCCGGAATCAGCCCCAGCATTTT
V gene: TRBV11-2
D gene: TRBD1
J gene: TRBJ1-5
CDR3 length: 18

CDR3 protein: CASSPLTGGTEKLFF
CDR3 DNA: TGTGCCAGCAGTCCTCTGACAGGGGGGACTGAAAAACTGTTTTTT
V gene: TRBV6-1
D gene: TRBD1
J gene: TRBJ1-4
CDR3 length: 15

CDR3 protein: CAWSAVRVSGNTIYF
CDR3 DNA: TGTGCCTGGAGTGCCGTCCGGGTGTCAGGAAACACCATATATTTT
V gene: TRBV30
D gene: -
J gene: TRBJ1-3
CDR3 length: 15

CDR3 protein: CAISPEGADTQYF
CDR3 DNA: TGTGCCATCAGTCCCGAGGGGGCGGATACGCAGTATTTT
V gene: TRBV10-3
D gene: TRBD1
J gene: TRBJ2-3
CDR3 length: 13

CDR3 protein: CASSQGLRFWETQYF
CDR3 DNA: TGTGCCAGCAGCCAAGGCCTGAGGTTTTGGGAGACCCAGTACTTC
V gene: TRBV14
D gene: -
J gene: TRBJ2-5
CDR3 length: 15

CDR3 protein: CAPRREEYDEKLFF
CDR3 DNA: TGTGCCCCCCGCCGGGAGGAATACGATGAAAAACTGTTTTTT
V gene: TRBV2
D gene: -
J gene: TRBJ1-4
CDR3 length: 14

CDR3 protein: CASSDGTGRQPQHF
CDR3 DNA: TGTGCCAGCAGTGACGGGACAGGGCGGCAGCCCCAGCATTTT
V gene: TRBV28
D gene: TRBD1
J gene: TRBJ1-5
CDR3 length: 14

CDR3 protein: CASRQTTGPNYGYTF
CDR3 DNA: TGCGCCAGCAGACAGACGACAGGGCCTAACTATGGCTACACCTTC
V gene: TRBV5-1
D gene: TRBD1
J gene: TRBJ1-2
CDR3 length: 15

CDR3 protein: CASSLDRGNTGELFF
CDR3 DNA: TGTGCCAGCAGCTTAGACAGGGGAAACACCGGGGAGCTGTTTTTT
V gene: TRBV7-2
D gene: TRBD1
J gene: TRBJ2-2
CDR3 length: 15

CDR3 protein: CASSDLGTAYGYTF
CDR3 DNA: TGTGCCAGCAGTGACCTAGGGACAGCTTATGGCTACACCTTC
V gene: TRBV6-4
D gene: TRBD1
J gene: TRBJ1-2
CDR3 length: 14